This T cell receptor beta chain was captured in a study of Graves' ophthalmopathy and Graves' hyperthyroidism. Study details: Prior to any treatment, peripheral blood was collected at the time of initial diagnosis.

Trimming stripped 3 bases from V and 1 base from J, with 21 bases between. CDR3 length equals 18 residues. The V gene's germline CDR1 is KGHSH and CDR2 LQKENI. As the template, RNA transcripts were used to amplify TCR beta CDR3 regions. In the first round, RT-PCR was carried out with HTBI primers, and a multiplex PCR formed the second round. Each CDR3 protein is one row after TCRdb ran MiXCR on the multiplex PCR reads. The sample shows hundreds of thousands of distinct CDR3 sequences, 22% of them seen only once. Of note for this clonotype: Its antigen is undetermined.

Hyperthyroidism qualified as stable when ophthalmopathy did not develop within 18 months of follow-up. Hyperthyroidism was new, under 2 months, in patients aged 18 to 65. General study results and limits: Blood samples also showed most expanded thyroid clonotypes exceeding 0.001 frequency.

This TCR was sampled from a woman aged 18-35 years with stable Graves' hyperthyroidism. Some clones in this sample may be carry-over from other donors' samples. The V gene is TRBV18, the J gene TRBJ1-1, with D perhaps matching TRBD1 (5 bases). Sample: peripheral blood. The CDR3 DNA sequence: TGTGCCAGCTCACCTCCGACGGGGCCCAATCATGGGAACACTGAAGCTTTCTTT. This sequence encodes CASSPPTGPNHGNTEAFF.